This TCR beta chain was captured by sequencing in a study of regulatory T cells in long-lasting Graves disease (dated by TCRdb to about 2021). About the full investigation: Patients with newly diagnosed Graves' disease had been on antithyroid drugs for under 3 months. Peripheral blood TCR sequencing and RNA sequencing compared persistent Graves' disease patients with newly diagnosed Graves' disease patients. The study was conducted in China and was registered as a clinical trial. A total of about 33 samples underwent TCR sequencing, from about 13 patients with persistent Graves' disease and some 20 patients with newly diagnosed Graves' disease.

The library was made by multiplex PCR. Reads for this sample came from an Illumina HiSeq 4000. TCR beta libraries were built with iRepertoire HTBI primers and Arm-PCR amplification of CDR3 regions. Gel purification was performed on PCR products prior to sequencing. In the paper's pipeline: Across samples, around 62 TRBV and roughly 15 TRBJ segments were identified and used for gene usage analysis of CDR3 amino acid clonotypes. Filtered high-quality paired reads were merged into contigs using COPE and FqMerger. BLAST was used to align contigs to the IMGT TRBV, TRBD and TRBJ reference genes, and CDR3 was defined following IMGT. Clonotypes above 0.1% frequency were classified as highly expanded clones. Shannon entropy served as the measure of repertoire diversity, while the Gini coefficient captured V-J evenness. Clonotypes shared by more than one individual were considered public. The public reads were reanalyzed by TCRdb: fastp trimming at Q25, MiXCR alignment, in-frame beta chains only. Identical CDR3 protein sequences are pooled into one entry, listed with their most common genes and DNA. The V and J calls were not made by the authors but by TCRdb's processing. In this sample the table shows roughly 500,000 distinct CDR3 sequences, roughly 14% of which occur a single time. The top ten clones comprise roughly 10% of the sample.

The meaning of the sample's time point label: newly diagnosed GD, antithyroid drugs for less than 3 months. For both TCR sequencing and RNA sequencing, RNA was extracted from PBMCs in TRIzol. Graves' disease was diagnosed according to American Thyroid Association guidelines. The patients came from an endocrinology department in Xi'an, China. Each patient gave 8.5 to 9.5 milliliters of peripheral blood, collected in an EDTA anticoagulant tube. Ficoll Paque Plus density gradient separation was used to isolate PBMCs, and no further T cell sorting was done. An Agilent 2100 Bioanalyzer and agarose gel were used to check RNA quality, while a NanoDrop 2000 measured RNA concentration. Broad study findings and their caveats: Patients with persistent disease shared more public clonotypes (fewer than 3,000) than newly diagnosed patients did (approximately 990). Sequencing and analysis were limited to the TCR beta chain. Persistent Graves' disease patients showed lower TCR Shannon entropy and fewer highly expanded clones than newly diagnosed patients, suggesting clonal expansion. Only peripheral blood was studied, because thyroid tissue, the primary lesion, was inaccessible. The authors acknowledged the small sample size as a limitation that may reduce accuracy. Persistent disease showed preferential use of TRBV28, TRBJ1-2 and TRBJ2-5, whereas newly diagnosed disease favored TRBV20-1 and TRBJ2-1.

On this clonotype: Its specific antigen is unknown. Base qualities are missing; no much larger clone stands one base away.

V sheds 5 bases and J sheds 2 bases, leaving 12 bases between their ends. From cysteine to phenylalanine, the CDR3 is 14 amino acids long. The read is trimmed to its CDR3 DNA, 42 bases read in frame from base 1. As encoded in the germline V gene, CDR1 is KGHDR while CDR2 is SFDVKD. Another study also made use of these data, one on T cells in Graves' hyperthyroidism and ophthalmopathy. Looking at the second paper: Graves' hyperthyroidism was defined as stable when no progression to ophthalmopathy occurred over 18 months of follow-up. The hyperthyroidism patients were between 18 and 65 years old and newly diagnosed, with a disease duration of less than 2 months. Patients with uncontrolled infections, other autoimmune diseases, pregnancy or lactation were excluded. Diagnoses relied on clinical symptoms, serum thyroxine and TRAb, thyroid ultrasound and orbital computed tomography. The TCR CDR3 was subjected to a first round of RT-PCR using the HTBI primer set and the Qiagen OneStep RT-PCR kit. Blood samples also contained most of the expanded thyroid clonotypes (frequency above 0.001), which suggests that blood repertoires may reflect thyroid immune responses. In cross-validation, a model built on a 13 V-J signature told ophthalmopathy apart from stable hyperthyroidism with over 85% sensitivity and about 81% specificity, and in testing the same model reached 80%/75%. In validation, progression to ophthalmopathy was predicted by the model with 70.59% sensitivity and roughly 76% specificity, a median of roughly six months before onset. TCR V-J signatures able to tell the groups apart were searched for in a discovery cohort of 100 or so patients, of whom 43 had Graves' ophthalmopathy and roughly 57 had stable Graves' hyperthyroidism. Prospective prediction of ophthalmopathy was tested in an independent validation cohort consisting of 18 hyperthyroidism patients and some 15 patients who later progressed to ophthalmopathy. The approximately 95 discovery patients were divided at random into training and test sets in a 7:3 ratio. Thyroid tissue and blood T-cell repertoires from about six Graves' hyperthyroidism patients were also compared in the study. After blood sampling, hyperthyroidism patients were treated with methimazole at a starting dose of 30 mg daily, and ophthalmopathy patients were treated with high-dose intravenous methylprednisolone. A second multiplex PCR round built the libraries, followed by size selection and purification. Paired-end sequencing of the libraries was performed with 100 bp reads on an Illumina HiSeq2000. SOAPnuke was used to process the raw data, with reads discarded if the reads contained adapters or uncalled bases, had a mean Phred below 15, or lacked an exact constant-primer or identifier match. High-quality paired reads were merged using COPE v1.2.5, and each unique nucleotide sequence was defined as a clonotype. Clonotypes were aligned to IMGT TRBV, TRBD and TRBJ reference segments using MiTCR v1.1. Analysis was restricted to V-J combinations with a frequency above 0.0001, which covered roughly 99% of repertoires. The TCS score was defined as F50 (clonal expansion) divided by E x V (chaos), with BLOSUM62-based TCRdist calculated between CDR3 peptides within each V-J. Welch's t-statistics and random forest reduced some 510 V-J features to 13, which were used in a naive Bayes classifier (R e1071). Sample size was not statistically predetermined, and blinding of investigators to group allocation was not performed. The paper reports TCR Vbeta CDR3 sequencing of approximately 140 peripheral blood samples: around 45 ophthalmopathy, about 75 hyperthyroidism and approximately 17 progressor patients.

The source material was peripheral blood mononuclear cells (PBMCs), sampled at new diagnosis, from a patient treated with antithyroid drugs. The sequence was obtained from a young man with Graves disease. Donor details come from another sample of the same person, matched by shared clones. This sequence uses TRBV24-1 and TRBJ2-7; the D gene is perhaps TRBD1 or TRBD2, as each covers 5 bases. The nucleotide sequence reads TGTGCCACCAGTGCCGGGACGGCGCCCTACGAGCAGTACTTC. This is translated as CATSAGTAPYEQYF.